Below are 5 T cell receptor beta chains sequenced from a single sample in a study of CD4 and CD8 cells across lung adenocarcinoma regions. TCRdb re-called the PCR reads through MiXCR, storing one row per CDR3 protein. The profile shows around 20,000 distinct CDR3 sequences, 46% of them singletons. Sequenced sample: CD4+ T cells from the margin of a lung tumor. These receptor sequences come from a male donor with lung adenocarcinoma. The CD4 and CD8 labels of this study may be unreliable.

This clonotype was detected only a few times. The chain recombines TRBV6-1 with TRBJ1-6, with D maybe TRBD1 (6 bases). The germline V and J ends were trimmed by 3 bases and 1 base, with 13 bases remaining between them. The CDR3 spans 17 residues. Per germline, CDR1 MNHNS and CDR2 SASEGT. The CDR3 spells CASSESVRGSYNSPLHF. CDR3 nucleotide sequence: TGTGCCAGCAGTGAGTCGGTCAGGGGTTCCTATAATTCACCCCTCCACTTT.

This clonotype counts as medium-sized. The J gene is TRBJ2-1, the V gene TRBV6-1; 8 positions match TRBD1. The CDR3 runs 18 residues. CDR1 MNHNS and CDR2 SASEGT come from the germline V gene. V was pared by 3 bases and J by 9 bases, with 19 bases of the junction left unmatched. For the CDR3, the DNA is TGTGCCAGCAGTGAGGGGACAGGTTACGCGGGCCCCAAGGGTGAGCAGTTCTTC. It specifies CASSEGTGYAGPKGEQFF.

The V and J genes are TRBV10-3 and TRBJ2-2, with TRBD1 matching 7 bases. Judging by the DNA end, TRBJ2-3 fits better; the J call may be wrong. The CDR3 is made up of 15 amino acids. The germline V gene has CDR1 ENHRY and CDR2 SYGVKD. CDR3 nucleotides: TGTGCCACGGCCCTCCGGGCGGCGAGCACAGGGGCGCAGTATTTT. Translating gives CATALRAASTGAQYF.

This clonotype has only one observation. This chain connects TRBV10-1 to TRBJ1-1, with D maybe TRBD1 (6 bases). Looked up from germline, CDR1 is WNHNN and CDR2 is SYGVQD (reference sequence). The CDR3 loop spans 14 amino acids. V shed 8 bases and J shed 4 bases, with 17 bases lying between them. In DNA form, the CDR3 reads TGCGCCAGCTCGCTAGAACAGGGCGGCACTGAAGCTTTCTTT. It codes for CASSLEQGGTEAFF.

This clonotype was counted ten times or more. The chain recombines TRBV10-2 with TRBJ2-1; 7 bases agree with TRBD2. The assigned J gene may be wrong: the sequence end matches TRBJ2-5 better. CDR1 is WSHSY, CDR2 SAAADI, per germline. The CDR3 is 14 amino acids. DNA of the CDR3: TGCGCCAGCAGTGTCTGGCGGGAGCGAGAGACCCAGTACTTC. It translates to CASSVWRERETQYF.